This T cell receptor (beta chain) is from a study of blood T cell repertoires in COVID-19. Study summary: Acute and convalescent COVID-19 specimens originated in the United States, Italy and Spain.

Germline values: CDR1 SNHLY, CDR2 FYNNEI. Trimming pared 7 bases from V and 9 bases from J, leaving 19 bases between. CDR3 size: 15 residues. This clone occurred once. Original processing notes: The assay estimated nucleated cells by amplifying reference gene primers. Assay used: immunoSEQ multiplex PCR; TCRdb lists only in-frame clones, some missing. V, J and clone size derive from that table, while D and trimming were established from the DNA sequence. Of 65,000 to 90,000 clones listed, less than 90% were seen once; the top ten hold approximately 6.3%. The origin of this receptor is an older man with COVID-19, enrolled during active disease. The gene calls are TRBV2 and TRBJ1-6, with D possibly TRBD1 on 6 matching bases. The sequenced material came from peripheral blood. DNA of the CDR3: TGTGCCAGCAAGCCGGGACAACTTTGGGGTTCACCCCTCCACTTT. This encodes CASKPGQLWGSPLHF.